The clone carrying this T cell receptor (beta chain) was seen at least ten times. This sample was included in a study of regulatory T cells in long-lasting Graves disease. To make TCR beta libraries, researchers used iRepertoire HTBI primers and Arm-PCR of CDR3 regions. TCRdb used MiXCR to reprocess the multiplex PCR reads, holding one entry per CDR3 protein. Found here are 400,000 to 500,000 distinct CDR3 sequences, about 17% of them singletons; the top ten hold 20% to 25%. The sample's time point: newly diagnosed GD, antithyroid drugs for less than 3 months. Isolated PBMC RNA provided the starting material for the TCR library. The CDR3 length is 15 residues. Between the trimmed V and J ends, which lost 1 base and 0 bases, there was a span of 11 bases. Per the germline V gene, CDR1 is SGHDT and CDR2 is YYEEEE. The data also belong to a second study, concerning T cells in Graves' hyperthyroidism and ophthalmopathy.

The sample consisted of peripheral blood mononuclear cells (PBMCs), taken at new diagnosis, from a patient treated with antithyroid drugs. The TCR was taken from a woman between 18 and 29 years old with Graves disease. The chain carries TRBV5-6 and TRBJ2-7; unclear D gene. CDR3 protein: CASSLQGTASYEQYF. Written as DNA, the CDR3 is TGTGCCAGCAGCTTGCAAGGAACGGCCTCCTACGAGCAGTACTTC.